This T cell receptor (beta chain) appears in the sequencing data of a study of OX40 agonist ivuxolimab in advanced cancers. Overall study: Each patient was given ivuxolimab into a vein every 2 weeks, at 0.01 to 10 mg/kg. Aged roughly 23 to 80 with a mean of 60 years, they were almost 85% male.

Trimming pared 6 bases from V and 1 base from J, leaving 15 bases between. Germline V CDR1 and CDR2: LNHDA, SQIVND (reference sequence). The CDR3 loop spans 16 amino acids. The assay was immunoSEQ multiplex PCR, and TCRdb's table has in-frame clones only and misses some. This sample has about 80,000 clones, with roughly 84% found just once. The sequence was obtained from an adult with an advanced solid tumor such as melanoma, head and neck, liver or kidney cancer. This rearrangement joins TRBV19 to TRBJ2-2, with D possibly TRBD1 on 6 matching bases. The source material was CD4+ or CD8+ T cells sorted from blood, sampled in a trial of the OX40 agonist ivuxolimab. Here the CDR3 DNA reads TGTGCCAGTAGCCGTGCCGGGACAATGAACACCGGGGAGCTGTTTTTT. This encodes CASSRAGTMNTGELFF.